A selection of T cell receptor beta chains follows, all from one sample in a study of T cell repertoires in cytomegalovirus infection. From the reads, TCRdb called clonotypes with MiXCR, one entry per CDR3 protein. The sample lists 400,000 or so distinct CDR3 sequences; about 33% were seen once. Specimen: PBMCs. Every receptor here comes from a human donor in good health (CMV status not recorded). Some clones in this sample may be carry-over from other donors' samples. Each CDR3 is given with its conserved first and last residue. Rows give clone size only sometimes, using once, few, many, or a class for an expanded clone.

- | TRBJ1-1 | TRBV29-1 | CSVMTPGKAFF
few | TRBJ2-2 | TRBV7-2 | CASSLAPGVVGELFF
few | TRBJ2-1 | TRBV6-5 | CASRKQGTSGREQFF
many | TRBJ1-1 | TRBV7-8 | CASSPYSTPLSTEAFF
- | TRBJ2-7 | TRBV9 | CASSVEGGTAYEQYF
- | TRBJ2-1 | TRBV6-6 | CASSFKDYNEQFF
- | TRBJ2-7 | TRBV6-1 | CASRVSGGDNEQYF
few | TRBJ2-1 | TRBV28 | CASRTTSGLGNEQFF
- | TRBJ2-7 | TRBV11-2 | CASTGPEPYEQYF
- | TRBJ1-2 | TRBV9 | CASSAGTTPVGNGYTF
once | TRBJ1-4 | TRBV20-1 | CSARQGAPNEKLFF
- | TRBJ2-7 | TRBV4-1 | CASSQVGGAYEQYF
- | TRBJ1-2 | TRBV7-9 | CASSLGQIGLYGYTF
- | TRBJ2-7 | TRBV30 | CAWGTEEGDEQYF
- | TRBJ1-6 | TRBV19 | CASGLGSSYNSPLHF
- | TRBJ2-2 | TRBV6-1 | CASTERGRDTGELFF
- | TRBJ1-1 | TRBV5-6 | CASSLPPGQGAEAFF
- | TRBJ1-5 | TRBV12-3/TRBV12-4 | CASSPPGRPQHF
- | TRBJ1-1 | TRBV5-5 | CASSWIRDGLLHTEAFF
- | TRBJ1-2 | TRBV11-2 | CASSSRGSGYGYTF
few | TRBJ1-4 | TRBV27 | CASSFKGTGEKLFF
many | TRBJ1-5 | TRBV12-3/TRBV12-4 | CASSFDSNQPQHF